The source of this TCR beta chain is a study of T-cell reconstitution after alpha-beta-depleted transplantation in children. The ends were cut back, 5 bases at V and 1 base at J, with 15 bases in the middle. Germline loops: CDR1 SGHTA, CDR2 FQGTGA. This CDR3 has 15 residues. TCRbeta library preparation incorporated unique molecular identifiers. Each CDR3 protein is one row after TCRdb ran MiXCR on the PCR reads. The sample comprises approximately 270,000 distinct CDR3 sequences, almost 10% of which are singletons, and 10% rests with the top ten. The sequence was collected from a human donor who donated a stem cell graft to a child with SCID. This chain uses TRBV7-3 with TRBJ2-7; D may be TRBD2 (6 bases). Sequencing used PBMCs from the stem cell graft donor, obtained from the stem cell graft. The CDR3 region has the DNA TGTGCCAGCAGCGCTTGGGGGACTGGATCCTACGAGCAGTACTTC. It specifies CASSAWGTGSYEQYF.